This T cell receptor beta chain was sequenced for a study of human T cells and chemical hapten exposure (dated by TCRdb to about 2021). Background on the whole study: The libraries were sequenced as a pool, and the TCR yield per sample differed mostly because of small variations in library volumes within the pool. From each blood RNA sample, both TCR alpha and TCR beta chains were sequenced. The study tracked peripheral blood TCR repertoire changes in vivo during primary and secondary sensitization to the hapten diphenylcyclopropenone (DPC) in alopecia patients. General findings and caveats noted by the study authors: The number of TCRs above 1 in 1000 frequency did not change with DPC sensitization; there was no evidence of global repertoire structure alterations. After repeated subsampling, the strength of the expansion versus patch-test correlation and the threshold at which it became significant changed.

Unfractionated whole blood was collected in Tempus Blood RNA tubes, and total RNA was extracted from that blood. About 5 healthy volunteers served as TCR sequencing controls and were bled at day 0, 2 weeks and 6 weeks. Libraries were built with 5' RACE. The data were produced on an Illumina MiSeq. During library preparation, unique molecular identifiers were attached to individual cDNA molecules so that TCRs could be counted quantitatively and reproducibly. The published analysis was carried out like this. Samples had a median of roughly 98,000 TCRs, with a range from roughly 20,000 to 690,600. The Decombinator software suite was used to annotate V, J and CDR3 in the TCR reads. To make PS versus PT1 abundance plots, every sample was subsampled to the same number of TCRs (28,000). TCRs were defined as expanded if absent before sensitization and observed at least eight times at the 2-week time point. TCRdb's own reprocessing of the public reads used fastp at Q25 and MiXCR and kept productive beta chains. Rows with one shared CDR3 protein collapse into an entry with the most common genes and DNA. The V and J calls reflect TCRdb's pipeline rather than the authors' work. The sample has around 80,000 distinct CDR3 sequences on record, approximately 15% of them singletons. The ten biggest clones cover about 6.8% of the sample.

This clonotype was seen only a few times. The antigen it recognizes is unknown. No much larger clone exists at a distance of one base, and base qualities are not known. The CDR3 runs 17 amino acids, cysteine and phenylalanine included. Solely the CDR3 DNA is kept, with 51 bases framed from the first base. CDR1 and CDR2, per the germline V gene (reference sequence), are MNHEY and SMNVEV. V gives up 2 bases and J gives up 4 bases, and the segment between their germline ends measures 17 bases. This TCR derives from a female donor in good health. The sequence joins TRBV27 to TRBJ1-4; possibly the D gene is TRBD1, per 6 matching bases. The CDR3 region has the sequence CASSLRGTGGYNEKLFF. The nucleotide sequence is TGTGCCAGCAGTTTAAGGGGCACGGGGGGCTATAATGAAAAACTGTTTTTT.